This T cell receptor (beta chain) is from a study of naive and memory T cell subsets (dated by TCRdb to about 2017). The study in broad terms: According to the figure summarizing the samples, there were 10 blood donors, 7 tuberculin skin test biopsies and 3 saline control biopsies. PCR2 was typically performed as a SYBR Green qPCR that was stopped at a set threshold, although end-point PCR (approximately 6 cycles) could be used instead for low-input samples. The paper's findings and limits, for the study overall: The RNA-based method was acknowledged as potentially sensitive to TCR transcript changes with T cell activation and differentiation.

From the cysteine up to the phenylalanine, the CDR3 has a length of 16 residues. CDR3 DNA only is kept here, 48 bases in frame from base 1. V loses 0 bases, J loses 3 bases, and the germline ends lie 15 bases apart. In the germline V gene, CDR1 corresponds to SGDLS and CDR2 to YYNGEE. The protocol used for the library was 5' RACE. The ligated cDNA was amplified in four rounds of PCR with nested alpha and beta constant region primers together with the SP2 primer. TCR RNA was reverse transcribed with SuperScript IV using alpha and beta constant region primers for the blood and skin samples. Using T4 RNA ligase 1, an oligonucleotide carrying both the Illumina SP2 primer and a UMI was ligated onto the 3' end of the cDNA. The 12-nucleotide UMI consisted of two random hexamers with an eight-base spacer between the hexamers to prevent hairpin formation. From the second PCR onward, TCR alpha and beta chain libraries were processed separately and dual indexed for multiplexing. After pooling, the indexed libraries were analyzed by capillary electrophoresis and sequenced on either an Illumina MiSeq or NextSeq. To boost base diversity and improve cluster recognition, PhiX DNA at about 5-7.5% was spiked into the libraries. The authors' pipeline ran thus. UMIs were extracted from read 2 by Demultiplexor and combined with the TCR sequence from read 1, and reads were split according to sample indices. V and J genes and V-J junctions were identified by Decombinator, and each TCR was assigned a five-part identifier that included V and J deletions. Collapsinator used UMIs to correct sequencing errors and PCR amplification heterogeneity, yielding UMI-based abundance per TCR. CDR3Translator turned identifiers into nucleotide sequence, translated that sequence into amino acids, and pulled out CDR3 regions based on terminal motifs. Error-corrected alpha and beta TCR counts from blood and skin were compared after normalization to input RNA amount. The public reads were run again by TCRdb, first through fastp at Q25 and then through MiXCR, and only productive beta chains were kept. Identical CDR3 proteins give one entry, which carries the most common genes and DNA. For this entry, the V and J calls and clone size follow TCRdb and not the study's own pipeline. The sample data list some 60,000 distinct CDR3 sequences, and 6% to 8.5% of these were observed just once. The leading ten clones occupy roughly 19% of the sample.

Using 3' ligation of a UMI-containing oligonucleotide to TCR cDNA, the study laid out a robust and sensitive protocol to amplify, sequence and analyze TCRs. For whole blood analysis, more than 2 ml of peripheral blood was collected from healthy adult volunteers into Tempus tubes, and RNA was extracted following the manufacturer's instructions. Total RNA was used without cell sorting and was treated with RQ1 DNase before reverse transcription, with a target input of 1 to 1000 ng. Skin biopsy and whole blood libraries were made to test pipeline robustness in samples where T cells form a minority population. For this clonotype: Its antigen is still unknown. The record has no base qualities; no much larger clone is one base away.

The receptor was isolated from a female donor in good health. Recombination joined TRBV9 with TRBJ1-1; the D segment cannot be called with confidence. The CDR3 here reads CASSVGSGRLDTEAFF. The DNA reads as follows: TGTGCCAGCAGCGTAGGCTCTGGCAGGCTAGACACTGAAGCTTTCTTT.